This TCR beta chain came from a study of cytotoxic CD8 clonotypes in ibrutinib-treated CLL. Study context: Responses: around 24 partial, 2 complete; after median approximately 68 months, approximately 14 stayed remitted, approximately twelve progressed. Productive templates per sample averaged approximately 250,000; productive rearrangements, just under 95,000.

This CDR3 contains 15 residues. The germline V gene has CDR1 MNHEY and CDR2 SMNVEV (reference sequence). Trimming removed 1 base at V and 5 bases at J, with 11 bases between. About this clone itself: Its cognate antigen is unknown.

With sequencing, the targeted depth ranged from 1 in 200,000 to 1 in 1 million T cells. The assay was immunoSEQ multiplex PCR, and TCRdb's table has in-frame clones only and misses some. The sample contains around 310,000 clones, 80% of which appear only once. Study-level results: Clonotypes that were public were uncommon, and they contracted or stayed stable on treatment.

This chain links TRBV27 with TRBJ2-2; the D gene is possibly TRBD2 (5 bases). Sequencing used PBMCs, obtained before ibrutinib treatment. The sequence came from a human donor with chronic lymphocytic leukemia. The CDR3 loop reads CASSLLGGGTGELFF. The CDR3 DNA is TGTGCCAGCAGTTTATTAGGAGGTGGTACCGGGGAGCTGTTTTTT.